This T cell receptor (beta chain) was sequenced during a study of T cell responses to AZD1222 COVID-19 vaccine. Findings and caveats of the study: The donors showed a predominance of white British ancestry and of females, with possible underestimation of clonal diversity. Nearly half of spike-specific TCRs reportedly target variant regions that are unmutated in the B.1.351 and B.1.1.7 variants. Researchers report vaccine-associated CD4 TCRs spanning spike, with dominance at 160-218 and 743-854.

TCRdb keeps only in-frame clones here, not all; method: immunoSEQ multiplex PCR. This table has 150,000 or so clones, over 90% appearing once. CDR1 LGHDT and CDR2 YNNKEL come from the germline V gene (reference sequence). The V and J ends lost 6 bases and 1 base respectively, with 12 bases between them. The CDR3 loop spans 15 amino acids. Of note for this clone: Antigen unknown.

This chain uses TRBV3-1 (or the pseudogene TRBV3-2) with TRBJ1-4; TRBD1 might be the D (6 bases). The input for sequencing was peripheral blood, taken on day 0 of AZD1222 vaccination. This clonotype originated in an adult in good health. The CDR3 spells CASRETGLTNEKLFF. The DNA for the CDR3 is TGTGCCAGCAGAGAAACAGGGCTAACTAATGAAAAACTGTTTTTT.